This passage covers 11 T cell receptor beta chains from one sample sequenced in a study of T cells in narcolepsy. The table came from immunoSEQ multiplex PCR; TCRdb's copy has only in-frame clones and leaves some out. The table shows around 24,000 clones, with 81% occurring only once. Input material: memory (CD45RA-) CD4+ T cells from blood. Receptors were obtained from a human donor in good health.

CDR3 DNA: TGTGCCACCACTTCTGTGGGGGACGAGCAGTACTTC. Its translation is CATTSVGDEQYF. The chain links TRBV28 to TRBJ2-7; perhaps D is TRBD1 or TRBD2 (5 bases each). V shed 10 bases and J shed 5 bases, with 15 bases lying between them. The germline gives CDR1 MDHEN, CDR2 SYDVKM. This CDR3 has 12 residues.

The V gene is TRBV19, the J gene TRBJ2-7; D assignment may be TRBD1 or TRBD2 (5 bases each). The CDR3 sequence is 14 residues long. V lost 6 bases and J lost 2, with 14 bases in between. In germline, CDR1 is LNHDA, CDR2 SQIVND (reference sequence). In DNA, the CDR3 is TGTGCCAGTAGCCCCCGGGACGGACCCTACGAGCAGTACTTC. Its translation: CASSPRDGPYEQYF.

The CDR3 DNA sequence: TGCGCCAGCAGCCAAGCATTTGAGCGGGCGGCCTCCTACGAGCAGTACTTC. Translated: CASSQAFERAASYEQYF. The chain links TRBV4-1 to TRBJ2-7, with a weak D call TRBD2 (6 bases). Trimming took 1 base from V and 0 from J, leaving 16 bases between them. Germline CDR1 and CDR2: MGHRA and YSYEKL. This CDR3 region has 17 residues.

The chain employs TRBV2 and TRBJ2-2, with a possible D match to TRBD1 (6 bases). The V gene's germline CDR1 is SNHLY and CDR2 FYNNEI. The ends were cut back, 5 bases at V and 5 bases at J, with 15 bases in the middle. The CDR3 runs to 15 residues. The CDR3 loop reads CASSIQGIKTGELFF. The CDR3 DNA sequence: TGTGCCAGCAGTATACAGGGAATTAAGACCGGGGAGCTGTTTTTT.

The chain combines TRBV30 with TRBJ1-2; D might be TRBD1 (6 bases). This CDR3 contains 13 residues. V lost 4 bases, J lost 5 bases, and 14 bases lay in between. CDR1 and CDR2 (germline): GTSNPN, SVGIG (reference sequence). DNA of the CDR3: TGTGCCTGGAAACAGGGTCGGGGATATGGCTACACCTTC. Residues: CAWKQGRGYGYTF.

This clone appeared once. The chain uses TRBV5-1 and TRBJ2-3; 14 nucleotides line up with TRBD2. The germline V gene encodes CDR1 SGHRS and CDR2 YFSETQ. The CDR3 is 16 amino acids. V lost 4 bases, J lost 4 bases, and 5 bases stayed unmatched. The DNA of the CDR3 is TGCGCCAGCAGCCCCGGGACTAGCGGGAGCTCAGATACGCAGTATTTT. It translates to CASSPGTSGSSDTQYF.

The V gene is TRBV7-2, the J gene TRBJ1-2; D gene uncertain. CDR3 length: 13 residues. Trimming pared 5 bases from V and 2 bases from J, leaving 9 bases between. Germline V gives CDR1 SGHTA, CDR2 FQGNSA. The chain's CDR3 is CASSLRVNYGYTF. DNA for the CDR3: TGTGCCAGCAGCCTTCGGGTGAACTATGGCTACACCTTC.

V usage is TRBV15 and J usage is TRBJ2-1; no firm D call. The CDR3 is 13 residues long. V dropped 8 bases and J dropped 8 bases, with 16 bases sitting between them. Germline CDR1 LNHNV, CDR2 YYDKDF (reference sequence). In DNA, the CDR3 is TGTGCCACCGGTCTCAGACACCGCGATGAGCAGTTCTTC. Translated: CATGLRHRDEQFF.

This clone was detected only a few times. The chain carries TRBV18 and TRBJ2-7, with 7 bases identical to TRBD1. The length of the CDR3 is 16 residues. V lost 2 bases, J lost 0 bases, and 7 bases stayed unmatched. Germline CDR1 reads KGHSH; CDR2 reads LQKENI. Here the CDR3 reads CASSPTTGTSSYEQYF. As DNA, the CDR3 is TGTGCCAGCTCACCAACGACAGGGACGAGCTCCTACGAGCAGTACTTC.

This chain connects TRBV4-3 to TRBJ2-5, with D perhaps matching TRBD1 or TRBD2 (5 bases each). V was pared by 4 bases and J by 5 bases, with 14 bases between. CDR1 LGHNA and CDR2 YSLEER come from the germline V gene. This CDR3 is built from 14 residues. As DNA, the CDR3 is TGCGCCAGCAGCCCCTGGACCTGGGGGGAGACCCAGTACTTC. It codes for CASSPWTWGETQYF.

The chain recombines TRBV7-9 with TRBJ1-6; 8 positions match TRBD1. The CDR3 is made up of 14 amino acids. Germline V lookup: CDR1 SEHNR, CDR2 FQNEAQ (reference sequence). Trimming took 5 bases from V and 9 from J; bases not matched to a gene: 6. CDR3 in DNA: TGTGCCAGCAGCCCAGGACAGGGTGGTTCACCCCTCCACTTT. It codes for CASSPGQGGSPLHF.